A single sample gave rise to the 18 T cell receptor beta chains below, sequenced in a study of T cell clonotyping in hematopoietic cell transplantation (dated by TCRdb to the early 2020s). Library preparation used the immunoSEQ multiplex PCR assay. This is the immuneACCESS table as TCRdb keeps it, with only in-frame sequences that have V and J called. A part of the clones is gone; compared with another copy, unresolved V genes explain less than half, and the rest is unexplained. Here the sample has 70,000 or so clones; 94% occur a single time. Around 1.6% of the sample comes from the top ten. The sample was peripheral blood mononuclear cells. The receptors were gathered from a man aged 45-60 years in good health. Some clones in this sample may be carry-over from other donors' samples.

The V and J genes are TRBV28 and TRBJ2-3; 7 nucleotides line up with TRBD2. Germline CDR1 reads MDHEN; CDR2 reads SYDVKM. The CDR3 extends over 15 amino acids. The junction had 7 bases not matched to a gene; V was cut back by 6 bases and J by 1 base. The chain's CDR3 is CASSQRGAGTDTQYF. Written as DNA, the CDR3 is TGTGCCAGCAGCCAGCGGGGCGCTGGCACAGATACGCAGTATTTT.

The genes are TRBV6-6 and TRBJ2-7; the D gene is possibly TRBD1 (5 bases). Germline V CDR1 and CDR2: MNHNY, SVGAGI (reference sequence). The CDR3 contains 12 residues. Trimming removed 7 bases from V and 2 bases from J, with 9 bases in between. CDR3 in DNA: TGTGCCAGCAATGACAGAGCCTACGAGCAGTACTTC. The encoded protein is CASNDRAYEQYF.

V gene TRBV27 combines with J gene TRBJ1-2, with a tentative D call TRBD1 (5 bases). The CDR3 has 16 residues. V was pared by 2 bases and J by 1 base, with 14 bases between. Germline CDR1 and CDR2: MNHEY and SMNVEV (reference sequence). CDR3 sequence (DNA): TGTGCCAGCAGTTTAAACCAGGGTTCCTTTAACTATGGCTACACCTTC. This translates into CASSLNQGSFNYGYTF.

The chain carries TRBV6-5 and TRBJ2-7; TRBD2 is a possible D gene (6 bases). With 2 bases removed from V and 1 base from J, the gap between germline ends came to 15 bases. The CDR3 is made up of 16 amino acids. Germline loops: CDR1 MNHEY, CDR2 SVGAGI. Here the CDR3 DNA reads TGTGCCAGCAGTTACGGTTATTGGGGGGATTCCTACGAGCAGTACTTC. This codes for CASSYGYWGDSYEQYF.

The CDR3 loop reads CASSSRPSPDVDTQYF. The CDR3 coding sequence is TGTGCCAGCAGCTCCCGTCCTAGCCCGGACGTAGATACGCAGTATTTT. The V call is TRBV7-6, the J call TRBJ2-3, with D perhaps TRBD2 (5 bases). CDR3 length: 16 amino acids. With 4 bases removed from V and 5 bases from J, the gap between germline ends came to 19 bases. The germline gives CDR1 SGHVS, CDR2 FNYEAQ.

This clone was detected only a few times. CDR3 DNA: TGTGCCAGCAGCTTGCGTACGAACACCGGGGAGCTGTTTTTT. Protein sequence: CASSLRTNTGELFF. The rearrangement joins TRBV5-4 to TRBJ2-2; D is uncertain. In germline, CDR1 is SGHNT, CDR2 YYREEE (reference sequence). Deletions cut 1 base from V and 0 bases from J, with 4 bases between. This CDR3 has 14 residues.

The chain carries TRBV10-3 and TRBJ2-3; 7 positions match TRBD1. Germline CDR1 ENHRY, CDR2 SYGVKD. This CDR3 has 15 residues. The junction had 6 bases not matched to a gene; V was cut back by 3 bases and J by 3 bases. The CDR3 loop is CAISDDRDGTDTQYF. CDR3 DNA: TGTGCCATCAGTGACGACAGGGACGGGACAGATACGCAGTATTTT.

This chain links TRBV6-6 with TRBJ2-1; no definite D call. This CDR3 spans 16 amino acids. V was trimmed by 0 bases and J by 0 bases, leaving 9 bases between them. The V gene's germline CDR1 is MNHNY and CDR2 SVGAGI (reference sequence). The CDR3 DNA is TGTGCCAGCAGTTACTCAGGCAGTTTCTCCTACAATGAGCAGTTCTTC. As protein: CASSYSGSFSYNEQFF.

The chain uses TRBV9 and TRBJ2-7, with a weak D call TRBD2 (6 bases). The CDR3 has 16 amino acids. The germline V and J ends were trimmed by 4 bases and 0 bases, with 17 bases remaining between them. The germline CDR1 and CDR2 sequences are SGDLS and YYNGEE. Here the CDR3 DNA reads TGTGCCAGCAGCCCTTCCGGGGGAGCCCCCTCCTACGAGCAGTACTTC. Translation gives CASSPSGGAPSYEQYF.

This clone appeared a single time. This chain connects TRBV25-1 to TRBJ1-2, with D possibly matching TRBD1 (6 bases). The CDR3 has 16 residues. Germline-derived CDR1 and CDR2 are MGHDK and SYGVNS. Trimming pared 2 bases from V and 1 base from J, leaving 14 bases between. CDR3 bases: TGTGCCAGCAGTGAACTGGGGGCGGACCTTAACTATGGCTACACCTTC. It translates to CASSELGADLNYGYTF.

This chain links TRBV7-2 with TRBJ1-2; a possible D gene is TRBD1 (6 bases). Germline V gene data show CDR1 as SGHTA and CDR2 as FQGNSA. CDR3 length: 14 residues. Trimming took 1 base from V and 8 from J, leaving 14 bases between them. The CDR3 coding sequence is TGTGCCAGCAGCTTAGACGGGGGCGCCGGGGGCTACACCTTC. Translated: CASSLDGGAGGYTF.

V and J are TRBV6-4 and TRBJ2-3; TRBD1 matches at 7 bases. The CDR3 is 15 amino acids. After removal of 6 bases from V and 0 bases from J, the junction contained 6 bases not matched to a gene. Germline V gene sequence: CDR1 MRHNA, CDR2 SNTAGT. The CDR3 sequence: CASSAGTASTDTQYF. DNA of the CDR3: TGTGCCAGCAGCGCCGGGACAGCCAGCACAGATACGCAGTATTTT.

The rearrangement uses TRBV20-1 and TRBJ2-5; D is uncertain. CDR1 is DFQATT, CDR2 SNEGSKA, per germline (reference sequence). Trimming removed 3 bases at V and 1 base at J, with 3 bases between. The CDR3 runs 11 residues. This chain's CDR3 is CSARAQETQYF. CDR3 coding DNA: TGCAGTGCTAGGGCCCAAGAGACCCAGTACTTC.

The V and J genes are TRBV5-1 and TRBJ1-1, with a possible D match to TRBD1 (5 bases). This CDR3 has 14 amino acids. V lost 0 bases and J lost 8, with 14 bases in between. From germline, CDR1 is SGHRS and CDR2 YFSETQ. The CDR3 protein is CASSLGHSGGEAFF. In DNA, the CDR3 is TGCGCCAGCAGCTTGGGGCATTCGGGGGGGGAAGCTTTCTTT. Full variable domain (missing parts from reference TRBV5-1 and TRBJ1-1): KAGVTQTPRYLIKTRGQQVTLSCSPISGHRSVSWYQQTPGQGLQFLFEYFSETQRNKGNFPGRFSGRQFSNSRSEMNVSTLELGDSALYLCASSLGHSGGEAFFGQGTRLTVV.

This clone was recorded once. The V call is TRBV7-3, the J call TRBJ1-2; perhaps TRBD1 as D (5 bases). This CDR3 region has 13 residues. V was clipped by 1 base and J by 8 bases, with 11 bases between them. Germline values: CDR1 SGHTA, CDR2 FQGTGA. The CDR3 nucleotides are TGTGCCAGCAGCTTAAACACTGGGGACGGCTACACCTTC. Protein: CASSLNTGDGYTF.

This clone was observed a few times. The chain carries TRBV29-1 and TRBJ1-2; D is uncertain. Trimming cost V 4 bases and J 4 bases, with 13 bases left between them. This CDR3 has 13 amino acids. Germline CDR1 reads SQVTM; CDR2 reads ANQGSEA. Here the CDR3 reads CSVVQGSTYGYTF. The DNA of the CDR3 is TGCAGCGTTGTCCAAGGAAGCACCTATGGCTACACCTTC.

V and J are TRBV28 and TRBJ1-2; TRBD1 aligns across 7 bases. Germline lookup yields CDR1 MDHEN and CDR2 SYDVKM. V trimming: 7 bases; J trimming: 4 bases; junction bases outside the gene matches: 9. This CDR3 is built from 14 residues. The CDR3 nucleotides are TGTGCCAGCATGAGGGGGACAGACATCTATGGCTACACCTTC. It encodes CASMRGTDIYGYTF.

The V gene is TRBV7-6, the J gene TRBJ2-1; D is unresolved. This CDR3 has 13 amino acids. The germline V and J ends were trimmed by 0 bases and 6 bases, with 6 bases remaining between them. Germline CDR1 reads SGHVS; CDR2 reads FNYEAQ. Here the CDR3 reads CASSLALFNEQFF. In nucleotides, the CDR3 is TGTGCCAGCAGCTTAGCACTTTTCAATGAGCAGTTCTTC.